This record looks at one TCR beta chain sequence and its context. This record belongs to a study of cytomegalovirus exposure and HLA in healthy donors. The CDR3 sequence is 15 residues long. The ends lost 10 bases at V and 7 bases at J; junction bases unmatched: 10. Germline loops: CDR1 ENHRY, CDR2 SYGVKD. With 60 Vbeta and 13 Jbeta primers, the PCR was carried out. TCRdb's copy holds only in-frame clones and misses some; the assay was immunoSEQ multiplex PCR. The data contain around 250,000 clones, about 80% of them singletons. Sequencing was carried out using PBMCs. V usage is TRBV10-3 and J usage is TRBJ2-3, with 14 bases lining up with TRBD2. This receptor was taken from a woman aged 60-75 years in good health and CMV-seropositive. The DNA for the CDR3 is TGTGCCACCAAAGGGACTAGCGGGAGCCCCTATACGCAGTATTTT. It encodes CATKGTSGSPYTQYF.